This entry is about one T cell receptor beta chain. Its target is not known. Some clones are missing from TCRdb's copy, which holds only in-frame ones; the method was immunoSEQ multiplex PCR. Of roughly 2,000,000 clones listed, roughly 95% were seen once; the top ten hold over 1.5%. This record comes from a study of shared clonotypes between healthy human individuals. Study results and caveats: Despite large depth, rarefaction showed incomplete sorted-subset sequencing.

As defined, naive CD8 cells were CD45RO-negative and positively selected for CCR7, with terminally differentiated effector memory CD45RA+ cells excluded. HIV-negative, healthy adults without recent acute infections or vaccinations were the donors. The CDR3 contains 18 residues. Germline V gene data show CDR1 as SGDLS and CDR2 as YYNGEE. The J segment lost 3 bases and the V segment lost 0 bases, leaving 7 bases of the junction unmatched. The sample was naive CD8+ T cells from PBMCs. The chain recombines TRBV9 with TRBJ2-5; 14 bases line up with TRBD2. The sequence was obtained from a man between 18 and 35 years old in good health. Some clones in this sample may be carry-over from other donors' samples. The DNA for the CDR3 is TGTGCCAGCAGCGTAGCGGGGACTAGCGGGGGCATTAAAGAGACCCAGTACTTC. Its protein is CASSVAGTSGGIKETQYF. Full variable domain (missing parts from reference TRBV9 and TRBJ2-5): DSGVTQTPKHLITATGQRVTLRCSPRSGDLSVYWYQQSLDQGLQFLIQYYNGEERAKGNILERFSAQQFPDLHSELNLSSLELGDSALYFCASSVAGTSGGIKETQYFGPGTRLLVL.